The sequence of this TCR beta chain was determined in a study of TIL therapy for anti-PD-1-resistant metastatic lung cancer. This was the immunoSEQ v3 assay. Libraries were sequenced to around 2 million read pairs (survey) or about 5-6 million (deep). Data came from immunoSEQ multiplex PCR; TCRdb stores just in-frame clones and leaves some out. The top ten clones hold under 3% of a sample with around 55,000 clones, 81% of them seen once. Time point specified: pre-treatment sample, taken before nivolumab and TIL therapy. Germline trimming cut 2 bases from V and 2 bases from J; bases unmatched to any gene: 6. The CDR3 extends over 18 amino acids. Germline CDR1 and CDR2: SEHNR and FQNEAQ (reference sequence).

This chain joins TRBV7-9 and TRBJ2-6; 10 bases map to TRBD1. The material sequenced was blood, taken at baseline. The source is a person aged 25 to 80 with non-small cell lung cancer. The CDR3, as DNA: TGTGCCAGCAGCTTATTGGACAGGGGGTACGCTGGGGCCAACGTCCTGACTTTC. This sequence encodes CASSLLDRGYAGANVLTF.